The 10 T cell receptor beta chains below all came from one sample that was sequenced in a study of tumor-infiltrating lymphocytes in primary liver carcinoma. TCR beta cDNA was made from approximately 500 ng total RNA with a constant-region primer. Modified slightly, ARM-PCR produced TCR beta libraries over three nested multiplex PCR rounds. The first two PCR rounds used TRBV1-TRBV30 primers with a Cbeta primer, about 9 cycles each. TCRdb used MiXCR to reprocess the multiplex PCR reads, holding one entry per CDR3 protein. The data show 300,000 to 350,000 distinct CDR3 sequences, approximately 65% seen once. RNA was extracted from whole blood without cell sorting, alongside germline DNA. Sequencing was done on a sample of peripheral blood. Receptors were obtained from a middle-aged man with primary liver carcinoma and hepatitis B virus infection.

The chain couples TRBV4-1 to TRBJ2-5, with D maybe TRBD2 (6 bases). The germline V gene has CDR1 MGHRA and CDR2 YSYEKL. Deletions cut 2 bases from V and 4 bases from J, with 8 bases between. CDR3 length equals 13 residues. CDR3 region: CASSQWRGETQYF. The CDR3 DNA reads TGCGCCAGCAGCCAATGGAGGGGAGAGACCCAGTACTTC.

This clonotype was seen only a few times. The DNA of the CDR3 is TGCAGCGTTCGACAGGGGACGGACAATGAGCAGTTCTTC. As protein: CSVRQGTDNEQFF. This chain joins TRBV29-1 and TRBJ2-1; TRBD1 matches at 8 bases. The CDR3 length is 13 residues. The germline CDR1 and CDR2 sequences are SQVTM and ANQGSEA. J was trimmed by 5 bases and V by 5 bases; bases with no gene match: 5.

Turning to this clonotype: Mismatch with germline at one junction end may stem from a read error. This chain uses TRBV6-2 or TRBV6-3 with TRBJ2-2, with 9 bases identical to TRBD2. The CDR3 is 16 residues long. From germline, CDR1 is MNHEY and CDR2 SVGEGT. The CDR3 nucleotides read TGTGCCAGCAGCCCCACAACTGGCGGGAGGGGCCGGGAGCTGTCTTTT. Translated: CASSPTTGGRGRELSF.

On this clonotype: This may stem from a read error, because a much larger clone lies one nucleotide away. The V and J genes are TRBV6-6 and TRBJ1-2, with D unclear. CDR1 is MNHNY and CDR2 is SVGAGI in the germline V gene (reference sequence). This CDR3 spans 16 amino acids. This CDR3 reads CASSYSGGSDNYGCTF. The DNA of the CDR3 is TGTGCCAGCAGTTACTCAGGAGGGTCCGATAACTATGGCTGCACCTTC.

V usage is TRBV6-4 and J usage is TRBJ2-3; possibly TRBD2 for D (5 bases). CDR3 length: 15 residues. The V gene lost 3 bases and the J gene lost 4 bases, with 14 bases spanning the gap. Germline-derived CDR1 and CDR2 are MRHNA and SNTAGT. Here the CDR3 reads CASSEQVGVSDTQYF. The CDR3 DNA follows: TGTGCCAGCAGTGAACAAGTGGGAGTGTCAGATACGCAGTATTTT.

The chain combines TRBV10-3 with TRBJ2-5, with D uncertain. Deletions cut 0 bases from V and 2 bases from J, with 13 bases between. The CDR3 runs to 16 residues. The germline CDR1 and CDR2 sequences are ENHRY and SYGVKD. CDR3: CAISESMSAEQETQYF. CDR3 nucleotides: TGTGCCATCAGTGAGTCGATGTCGGCGGAACAAGAGACCCAGTACTTC.

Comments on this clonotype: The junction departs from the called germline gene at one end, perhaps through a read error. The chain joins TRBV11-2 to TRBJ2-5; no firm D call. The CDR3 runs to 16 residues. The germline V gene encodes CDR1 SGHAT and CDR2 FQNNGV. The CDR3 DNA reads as TGTGCCAGAAGCTTAGTCTTCGACTTTCCTCAAGAGGCCCAGTACTTC. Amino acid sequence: CARSLVFDFPQEAQYF.

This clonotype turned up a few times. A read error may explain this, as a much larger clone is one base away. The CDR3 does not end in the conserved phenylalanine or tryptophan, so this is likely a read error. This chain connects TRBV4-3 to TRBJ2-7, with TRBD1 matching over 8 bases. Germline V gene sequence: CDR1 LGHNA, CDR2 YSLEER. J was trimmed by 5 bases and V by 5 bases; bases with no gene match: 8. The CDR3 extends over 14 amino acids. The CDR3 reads CASSGDRGRDEQYI. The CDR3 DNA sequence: TGCGCCAGCAGCGGCGACAGGGGTAGGGACGAGCAGTACATC.

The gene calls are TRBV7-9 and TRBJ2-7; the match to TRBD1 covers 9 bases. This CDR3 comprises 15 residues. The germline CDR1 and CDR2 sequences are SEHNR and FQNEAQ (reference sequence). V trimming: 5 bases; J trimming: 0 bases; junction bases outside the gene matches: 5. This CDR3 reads CASSLRTGDSYEQYF. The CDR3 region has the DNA TGTGCCAGCAGCCTCCGGACAGGGGACTCCTACGAGCAGTACTTC.

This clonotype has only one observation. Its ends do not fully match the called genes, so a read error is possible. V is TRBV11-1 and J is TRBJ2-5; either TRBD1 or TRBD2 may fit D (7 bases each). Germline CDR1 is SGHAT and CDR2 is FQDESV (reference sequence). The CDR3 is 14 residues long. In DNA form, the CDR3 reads TGTACCAGCAGCGGGACAGTGGACCAAGGGACCCAGTACTTC. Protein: CTSSGTVDQGTQYF.